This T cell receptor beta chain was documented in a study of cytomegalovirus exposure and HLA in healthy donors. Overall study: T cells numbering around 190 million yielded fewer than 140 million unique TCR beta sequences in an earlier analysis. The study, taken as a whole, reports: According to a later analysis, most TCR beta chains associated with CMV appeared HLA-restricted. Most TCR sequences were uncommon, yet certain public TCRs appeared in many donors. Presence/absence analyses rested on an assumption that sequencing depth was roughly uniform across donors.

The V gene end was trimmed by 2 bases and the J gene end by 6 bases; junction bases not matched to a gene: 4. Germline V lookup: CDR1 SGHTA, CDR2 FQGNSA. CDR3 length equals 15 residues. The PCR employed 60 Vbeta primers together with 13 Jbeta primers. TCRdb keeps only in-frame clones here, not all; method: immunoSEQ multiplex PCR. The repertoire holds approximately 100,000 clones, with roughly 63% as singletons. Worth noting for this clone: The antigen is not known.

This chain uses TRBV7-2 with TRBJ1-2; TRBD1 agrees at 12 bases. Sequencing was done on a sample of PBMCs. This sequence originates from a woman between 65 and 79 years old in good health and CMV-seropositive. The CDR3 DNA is TGTGCCAGCAGCTTACTGGGACAGGGGGCGAATGGCTACACCTTC. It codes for CASSLLGQGANGYTF. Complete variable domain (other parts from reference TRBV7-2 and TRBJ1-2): GAGVSQSPSNKVTEKGKDVELRCDPISGHTALYWYRQSLGQGLEFLIYFQGNSAPDKSGLPSDRFSAERTGGSVSTLTIQRTQQEDSAVYLCASSLLGQGANGYTFGSGTRLTVV.